These 11 T cell receptor beta chains were sequenced from one sample in a study of blood T cell repertoires in COVID-19 (dated by TCRdb to the early 2020s). Library preparation used the immunoSEQ multiplex PCR assay. The clones in this table, taken by TCRdb from immuneACCESS, are in-frame only. Not every clone is retained; where verified, under half of the shortfall comes from an unresolved V gene, and the cause of the rest is unknown. The sample has approximately 150,000 clones on record, 65% to 85% of them singletons. Under 7% of the sample comes from the top ten. The source material was PBMCs or T cells enriched from blood (not recorded which). These receptors came from a man aged 40-55 years who had recovered from COVID-19.

The rearrangement uses TRBV4-2 and TRBJ2-3, with 11 bases aligning to TRBD2. There are 19 residues in the CDR3. Germline loops: CDR1 LGHNA, CDR2 YNFKEQ. With V trimmed by 0 bases and J by 6 bases, 14 bases remained unmatched. The CDR3 DNA is TGTGCCAGCAGCCAAGATTTGGTAGCGGGGGGGCCCCGCCAGGATACGCAGTATTTT. Amino acids: CASSQDLVAGGPRQDTQYF.

The rearrangement joins TRBV5-1 to TRBJ2-5; D may be TRBD1 (6 bases). Deletions cut 5 bases from V and 6 bases from J, with 17 bases between. This CDR3 region has 14 residues. Germline assignment: CDR1 SGHRS and CDR2 YFSETQ. The CDR3 reads CASSSAEGGKTQYF. CDR3 nucleotides: TGCGCCAGCAGTTCCGCGGAAGGGGGAAAGACCCAGTACTTC.

This sequence joins TRBV5-4 and TRBJ1-2; 7 bases match TRBD1. Germline V gives CDR1 SGHNT, CDR2 YYREEE (reference sequence). V was clipped by 4 bases and J by 5 bases; unmatched bases: 11. This CDR3 comprises 15 residues. CDR3 DNA sequence: TGTGCCAGCAGCGTCCCGACAGGGAGGTTTTATGGCTACACCTTC. Amino acids: CASSVPTGRFYGYTF.

The chain combines TRBV11-2 with TRBJ2-7; 8 positions match TRBD1. Losses at the gene ends were 3 bases for V and 1 base for J; bases not matched to a gene: 2. The CDR3 runs to 14 residues. Germline assignment: CDR1 SGHAT and CDR2 FQNNGV. The DNA for the CDR3 is TGTGCCAGCAGCTTGACAGGGGAATCCTACGAGCAGTACGTC. This codes for CASSLTGESYEQYV.

The J gene is TRBJ1-1, the V gene TRBV19, with D tentatively TRBD1 (6 bases). This CDR3 has 11 amino acids. V dropped 9 bases and J dropped 8 bases, with 13 bases sitting between them. CDR1 is LNHDA and CDR2 is SQIVND in the germline V gene (reference sequence). The CDR3 nucleotides are TGTGCCAGCGCAACAGGGTGGGAAGCTTTCTTT. This translates into CASATGWEAFF.

In its sample, this clone was seen once. V and J are TRBV9 and TRBJ2-2, with D possibly being TRBD1 (6 bases). Between the trimmed V and J ends, which lost 2 bases and 1 base, there was a span of 9 bases. CDR1 and CDR2 from the germline V gene are SGDLS and YYNGEE. The CDR3 sequence is 15 residues long. In DNA form, the CDR3 reads TGTGCCAGCAGCGTCAGGGGACAGAACACCGGGGAGCTGTTTTTT. Its protein is CASSVRGQNTGELFF.

This clone was detected ten times or more. The chain links TRBV30 to TRBJ2-1, with a possible D match to TRBD2 (5 bases). The CDR3 has 13 amino acids. Trimming shortened V by 0 bases and J by 4 bases, and 7 bases separated the two germline ends. CDR1 and CDR2 (germline): GTSNPN, SVGIG (reference sequence). CDR3 sequence reads: CAWSVGEYNEQFF. In nucleotides, the CDR3 is TGTGCCTGGAGTGTCGGGGAGTACAATGAGCAGTTCTTC.

The chain joins TRBV3-1 (or the pseudogene TRBV3-2) to TRBJ2-5, with 10 bases lining up with TRBD1. Per germline, CDR1 LGHDT and CDR2 YNNKEL (reference sequence). V trimming: 3 bases; J trimming: 5 bases; junction bases outside the gene matches: 3. The CDR3 is 14 residues long. The chain's CDR3 is CASSHKTGGETQYF. The CDR3 DNA sequence: TGTGCCAGCAGCCATAAGACAGGGGGCGAGACCCAGTACTTC.

V and J are TRBV9 and TRBJ2-5; 7 bases map to TRBD1. The CDR3 is 14 residues long. V lost 3 bases to trimming and J lost 5 bases; unmatched junction nucleotides: 7. CDR1 and CDR2 (germline): SGDLS, YYNGEE. CDR3 sequence: CASSGGQPEETQYF. The CDR3 nucleotides are TGTGCCAGCAGCGGGGGACAGCCAGAGGAGACCCAGTACTTC.

In its sample, this clone was seen a few times. CDR3 sequence: CASSNSGSNTGELFF. CDR3 nucleotide sequence: TGCGCCAGCAGCAATTCGGGGTCGAACACCGGGGAGCTGTTTTTT. The gene calls are TRBV5-1 and TRBJ2-2, with D possibly being TRBD2 (5 bases). The CDR3 is 15 amino acids. The V and J ends lost 4 bases and 0 bases respectively, with 10 bases between them. Germline V gives CDR1 SGHRS, CDR2 YFSETQ. The full variable domain, completed using reference TRBV5-1 and TRBJ2-2, is KAGVTQTPRYLIKTRGQQVTLSCSPISGHRSVSWYQQTPGQGLQFLFEYFSETQRNKGNFPGRFSGRQFSNSRSEMNVSTLELGDSALYLCASSNSGSNTGELFFGEGSRLTVL.

The chain uses TRBV7-8 and TRBJ2-7, with 15 positions matching TRBD2. Germline V lookup: CDR1 SGHVS, CDR2 FQNEAQ. The CDR3 contains 17 residues. Unmatched junction bases numbered 11, after V lost 5 bases and J lost 6 bases. CDR3 region: CASSTYAGTSGGFEQYV. CDR3 DNA: TGTGCCAGCAGCACTTATGCCGGGACTAGCGGGGGGTTCGAGCAGTACGTC.